This TCR beta chain was recorded in a study of shared clonotypes between healthy human individuals. The donor population consisted of healthy HIV-negative adults with no recent acute infections or vaccinations. The germline V gene has CDR1 SGHNT and CDR2 YYREEE (reference sequence). The CDR3 covers 16 residues. V was clipped by 0 bases and J by 0 bases; unmatched bases: 2. To note about this clone: Other DNA sequences in the same sample also yield this CDR3.

About 30,000 T cell genomes, or approximately 300 ng DNA, went into replicate PCRs of unsorted PBMC. In the original analysis: ImmunoSEQ gave junction-only sequences without quality scores, so filtering differed. TCRdb's copy holds only in-frame clones and misses some; the assay was immunoSEQ multiplex PCR. The V and J calls and clone size were taken over from that table, and D and trimming were inferred from the DNA. The sample consists of hundreds of thousands of clones, around 81% of them appearing once. The receptor was isolated from a woman aged 40 to 49 in good health. Some clones in this sample may be carry-over from other donors' samples. The sequencing input was PBMCs. V is TRBV5-4 and J is TRBJ1-4, with 7 positions matching TRBD1. The CDR3 coding sequence is TGTGCCAGCAGCTTGGGACAGGGAGCAACTAATGAAAAACTGTTTTTT. Amino acids: CASSLGQGATNEKLFF.